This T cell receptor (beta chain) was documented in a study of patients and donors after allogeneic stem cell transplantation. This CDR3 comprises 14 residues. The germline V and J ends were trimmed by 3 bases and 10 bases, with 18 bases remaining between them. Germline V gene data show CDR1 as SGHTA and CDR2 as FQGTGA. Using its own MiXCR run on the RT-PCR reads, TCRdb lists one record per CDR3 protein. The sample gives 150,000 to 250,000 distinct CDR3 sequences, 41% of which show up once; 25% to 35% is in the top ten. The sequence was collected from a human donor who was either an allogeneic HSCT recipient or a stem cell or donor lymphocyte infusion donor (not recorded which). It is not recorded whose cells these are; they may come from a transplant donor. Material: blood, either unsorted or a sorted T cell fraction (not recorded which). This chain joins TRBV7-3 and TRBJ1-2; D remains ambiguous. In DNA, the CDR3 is TGTGCCAGCAGCTTTTCGGCCCCTCCTTGGGACTACACCTTC. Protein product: CASSFSAPPWDYTF.